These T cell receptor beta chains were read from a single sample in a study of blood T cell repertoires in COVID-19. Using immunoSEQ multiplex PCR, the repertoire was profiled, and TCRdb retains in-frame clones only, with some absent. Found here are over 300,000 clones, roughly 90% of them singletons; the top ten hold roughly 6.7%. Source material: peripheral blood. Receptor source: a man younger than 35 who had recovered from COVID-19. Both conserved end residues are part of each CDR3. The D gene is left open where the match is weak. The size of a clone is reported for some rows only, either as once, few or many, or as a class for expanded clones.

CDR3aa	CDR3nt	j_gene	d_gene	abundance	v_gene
CASSRQGTRDTQYF	TGTGCCAGCAGCAGACAGGGGACGAGGGATACGCAGTATTTT	TRBJ2-3	TRBD1	NA	TRBV6-5
CAWSWAGGTGTQYF	TGTGCCTGGAGCTGGGCGGGAGGCACGGGGACCCAGTACTTC	TRBJ2-5	TRBD2	NA	TRBV30
CASEQGALGAFF	TGTGCCAGCGAACAGGGGGCCTTAGGAGCTTTCTTT	TRBJ1-1	TRBD1	NA	TRBV12-3/TRBV12-4
CASRRAEETQYF	TGTGCCAGCAGGAGAGCCGAAGAGACCCAGTACTTC	TRBJ2-5	NA	NA	TRBV6-5
CASSQARGYEQYF	TGCGCCAGCAGCCAAGCGCGGGGCTACGAGCAGTACTTC	TRBJ2-7	NA	NA	TRBV4-3
CASGWDSYEQYF	TGTGCTAGTGGTTGGGACAGCTACGAGCAGTACTTC	TRBJ2-7	TRBD1	few	TRBV12-5
CASSLFSGRANTEAFF	TGTGCCAGCAGTTTATTCAGCGGACGGGCGAACACTGAAGCTTTCTTT	TRBJ1-1	NA	NA	TRBV27
CASSMGTGFNEQFF	TGTGCCAGTAGTATGGGCACAGGGTTTAATGAGCAGTTCTTC	TRBJ2-1	NA	NA	TRBV19
CASRRGTSEPYEQYF	TGTGCCAGCAGGAGAGGGACTAGCGAGCCCTACGAGCAGTACTTC	TRBJ2-7	TRBD2	NA	TRBV27
CASGSGPGQSSLNEQFF	TGTGCTAGTGGTTCCGGCCCGGGACAGTCCAGCCTGAATGAGCAGTTCTTC	TRBJ2-1	TRBD1	NA	TRBV12-5
CASSWDRGANYGYTF	TGTGCCAGCAGTTGGGACAGGGGAGCTAACTATGGCTACACCTTC	TRBJ1-2	TRBD1	NA	TRBV27
CASSLQGNQPQHF	TGTGCCAGCAGCTTACAGGGAAATCAGCCCCAGCATTTT	TRBJ1-5	NA	NA	TRBV7-9
CAIRSSGGITGELFF	TGTGCCATCAGATCCTCAGGGGGCATTACCGGGGAGCTGTTTTTT	TRBJ2-2	TRBD1	NA	TRBV10-3
CASSLGTDQETQYF	TGTGCCAGCAGCTTAGGGACAGATCAAGAGACCCAGTACTTC	TRBJ2-5	NA	NA	TRBV13
CASSQREWQTGELFF	TGCGCCAGCAGCCAGCGGGAGTGGCAGACCGGGGAGCTGTTTTTT	TRBJ2-2	TRBD2	NA	TRBV4-1
CAISEAAGGTEAFF	TGTGCCATCAGTGAGGCGGCAGGGGGGACTGAAGCTTTCTTT	TRBJ1-1	TRBD1	NA	TRBV10-3
CAISESTVRAYEQYF	TGTGCCATCAGTGAGTCGACGGTCAGGGCCTACGAGCAGTACTTC	TRBJ2-7	NA	NA	TRBV10-3
CASSLGLAGATGGELFF	TGTGCCAGCAGCTTGGGACTAGCGGGGGCCACCGGCGGGGAGCTGTTTTTT	TRBJ2-2	TRBD2	NA	TRBV3-1/TRBV3-2
CASSAVTGTDTQYF	TGCGCCAGCAGCGCGGTGACAGGCACAGATACGCAGTATTTT	TRBJ2-3	NA	NA	TRBV5-1
CASNPGANTGELFF	TGTGCCAGCAACCCAGGGGCGAACACCGGGGAGCTGTTTTTT	TRBJ2-2	NA	NA	TRBV6-5
CASSLPGTTNEKLFF	TGTGCCAGCAGCCTCCCCGGGACTACTAATGAAAAACTGTTTTTT	TRBJ1-4	NA	few	TRBV3-1/TRBV3-2